This TCR beta chain is drawn from a study of blood T cell repertoires in COVID-19. Overall study: Whether acute or convalescent, the COVID-19 samples came from the United States, Italy and Spain.

Germline V gene sequence: CDR1 SNHLY, CDR2 FYNNEI. Losses at the gene ends were 7 bases for V and 1 base for J; bases not matched to a gene: 9. The CDR3 length is 16 residues. Under the authors' procedure: Nucleated cell number was recorded as an estimate derived from reference gene primer amplification. TCRdb keeps only in-frame clones here, not all; method: immunoSEQ multiplex PCR. That table furnishes V, J and clone size, whereas the DNA furnished D and trimming. The repertoire holds around 140,000 clones, about nine tenths seen once, with under 3% in the top ten. V gene TRBV2 combines with J gene TRBJ2-3; 9 bases map to TRBD1. Sequencing was done on a sample of peripheral blood. The source of this sequence is a man aged 50 to 60 with active COVID-19. The CDR3 coding sequence is TGTGCCAGCACCATTAGGGGGACAGGGCGCACAGATACGCAGTATTTT. Encoded protein: CASTIRGTGRTDTQYF.